This T cell receptor beta chain was profiled in a study of blood T cell repertoires in COVID-19. As originally analysed: From reference gene primer amplification, estimates of nucleated cell counts were derived. Clones were sequenced by immunoSEQ multiplex PCR, and TCRdb holds only the in-frame ones, with some missing. The D gene and trimming were derived from the DNA, and the V and J assignments and clone size from that table. The sample carries just under 150,000 clones, around 87% recorded once. Unmatched junction bases numbered 1, after V lost 1 base and J lost 2 bases. Germline V CDR1 and CDR2: SGHTA, FQGNSA. The CDR3 has 15 residues.

The sample was peripheral blood. This TCR was sampled from a man in his forties or fifties who had recovered from COVID-19. V usage is TRBV7-2 and J usage is TRBJ1-2; 10 bases map to TRBD1. The CDR3 loop is CASSLGGQGNYGYTF. The CDR3 DNA follows: TGTGCCAGCAGCTTAGGGGGACAGGGGAACTATGGCTACACCTTC.